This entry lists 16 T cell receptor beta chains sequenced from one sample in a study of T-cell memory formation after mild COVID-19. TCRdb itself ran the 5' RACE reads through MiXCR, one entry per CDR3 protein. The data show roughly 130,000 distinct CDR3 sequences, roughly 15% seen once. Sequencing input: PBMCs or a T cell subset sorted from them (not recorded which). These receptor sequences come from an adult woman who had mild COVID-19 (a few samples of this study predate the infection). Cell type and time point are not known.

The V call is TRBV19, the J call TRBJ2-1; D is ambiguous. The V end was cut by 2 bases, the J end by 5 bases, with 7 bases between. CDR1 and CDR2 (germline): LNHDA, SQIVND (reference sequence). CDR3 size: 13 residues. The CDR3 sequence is CASSIWADNEQFF. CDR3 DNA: TGTGCCAGTAGTATATGGGCCGACAATGAGCAGTTCTTC.

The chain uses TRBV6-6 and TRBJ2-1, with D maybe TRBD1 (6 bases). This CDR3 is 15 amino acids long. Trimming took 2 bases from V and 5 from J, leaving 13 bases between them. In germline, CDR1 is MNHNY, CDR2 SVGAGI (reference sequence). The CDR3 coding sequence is TGTGCCAGCAGTTACCTGCCCGGGACAAACAATGAGCAGTTCTTC. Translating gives CASSYLPGTNNEQFF.

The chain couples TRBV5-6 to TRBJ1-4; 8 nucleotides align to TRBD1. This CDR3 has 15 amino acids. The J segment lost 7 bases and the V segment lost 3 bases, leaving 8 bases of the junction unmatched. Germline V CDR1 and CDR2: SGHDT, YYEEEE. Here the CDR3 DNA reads TGTGCCAGCAGCTCCCCCGGGACAGGCCTTGAAAAACTGTTTTTT. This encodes CASSSPGTGLEKLFF.

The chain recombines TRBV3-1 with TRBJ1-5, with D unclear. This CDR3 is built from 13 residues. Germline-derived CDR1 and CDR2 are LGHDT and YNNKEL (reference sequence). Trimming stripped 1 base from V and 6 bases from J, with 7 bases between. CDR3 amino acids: CASSQVSGQPQHF. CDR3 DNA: TGTGCCAGCAGCCAAGTGTCGGGTCAGCCCCAGCATTTT.

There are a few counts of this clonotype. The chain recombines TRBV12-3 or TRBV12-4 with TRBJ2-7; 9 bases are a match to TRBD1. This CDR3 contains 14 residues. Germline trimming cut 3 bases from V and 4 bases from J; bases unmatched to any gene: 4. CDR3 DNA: TGTGCCAGCAGTTTTTCAGGACAGGGGTACGAGCAGTACTTC. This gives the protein CASSFSGQGYEQYF.

CDR3 sequence: CASSLNGGTDTQYF. DNA of the CDR3: TGTGCCAGCAGCTTAAATGGTGGCACAGATACGCAGTATTTT. V gene TRBV7-6 combines with J gene TRBJ2-3; no firm D call. V lost 2 bases and J lost 1, with 7 bases in between. CDR1 SGHVS and CDR2 FNYEAQ come from the germline V gene. This CDR3 is 14 amino acids long.

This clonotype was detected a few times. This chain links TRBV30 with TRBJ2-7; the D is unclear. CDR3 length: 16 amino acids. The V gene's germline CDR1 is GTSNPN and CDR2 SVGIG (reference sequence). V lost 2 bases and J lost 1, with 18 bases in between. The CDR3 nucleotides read TGTGCCTGGAGTTTCTCCGGGCCCTGGGGATCCTACGAGCAGTACTTC. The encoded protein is CAWSFSGPWGSYEQYF.

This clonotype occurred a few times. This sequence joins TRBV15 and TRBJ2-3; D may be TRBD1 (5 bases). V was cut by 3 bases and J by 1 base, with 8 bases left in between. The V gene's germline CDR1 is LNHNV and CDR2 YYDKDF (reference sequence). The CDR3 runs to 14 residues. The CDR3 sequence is CATSSTRGTDTQYF. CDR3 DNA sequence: TGTGCCACCAGCAGCACCAGGGGCACAGATACGCAGTATTTT.

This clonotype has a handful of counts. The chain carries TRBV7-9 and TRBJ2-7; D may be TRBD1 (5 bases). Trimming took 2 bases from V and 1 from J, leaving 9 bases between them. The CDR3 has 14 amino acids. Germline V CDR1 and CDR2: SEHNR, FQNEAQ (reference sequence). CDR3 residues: CASSLISGSYEQYF. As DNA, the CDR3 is TGTGCCAGCAGCTTAATCTCAGGGTCCTACGAGCAGTACTTC.

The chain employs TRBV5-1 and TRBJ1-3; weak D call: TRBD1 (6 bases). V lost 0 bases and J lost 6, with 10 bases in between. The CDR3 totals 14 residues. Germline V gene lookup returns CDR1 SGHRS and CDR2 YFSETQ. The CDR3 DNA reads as TGCGCCAGCAGCTTGGTCCCAGGGGAAAACACCATATATTTT. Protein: CASSLVPGENTIYF.

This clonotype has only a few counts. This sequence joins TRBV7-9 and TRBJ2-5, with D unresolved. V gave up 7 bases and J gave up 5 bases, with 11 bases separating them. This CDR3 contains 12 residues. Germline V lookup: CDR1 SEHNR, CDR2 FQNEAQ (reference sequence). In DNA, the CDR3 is TGTGCCAGCACCCTCCGCGCGGAGACCCAGTACTTC. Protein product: CASTLRAETQYF.

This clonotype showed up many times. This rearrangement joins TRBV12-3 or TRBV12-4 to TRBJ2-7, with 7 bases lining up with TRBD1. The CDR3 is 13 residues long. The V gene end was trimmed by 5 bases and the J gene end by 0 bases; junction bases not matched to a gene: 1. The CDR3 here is CASSRDSSYEQYF. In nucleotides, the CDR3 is TGTGCCAGCAGTCGGGACAGCTCCTACGAGCAGTACTTC.

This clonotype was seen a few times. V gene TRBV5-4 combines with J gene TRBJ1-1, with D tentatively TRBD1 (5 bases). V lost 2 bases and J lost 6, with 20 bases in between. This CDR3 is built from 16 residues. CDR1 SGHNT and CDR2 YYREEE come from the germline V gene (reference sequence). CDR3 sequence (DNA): TGTGCCAGCAGCTTCATTCGGGGGGTTGAGTCTGCTGAAGCTTTCTTT. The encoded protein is CASSFIRGVESAEAFF. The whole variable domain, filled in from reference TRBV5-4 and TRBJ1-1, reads ETGVTQSPTHLIKTRGQQVTLRCSSQSGHNTVSWYQQALGQGPQFIFQYYREEENGRGNFPPRFSGLQFPNYSSELNVNALELDDSALYLCASSFIRGVESAEAFFGQGTRLTVV.

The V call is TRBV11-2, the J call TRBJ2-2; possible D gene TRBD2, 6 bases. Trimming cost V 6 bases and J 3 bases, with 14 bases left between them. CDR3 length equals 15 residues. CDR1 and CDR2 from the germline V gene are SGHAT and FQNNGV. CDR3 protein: CASRVRSGDTGELFF. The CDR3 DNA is TGTGCCAGCAGAGTAAGATCGGGGGACACCGGGGAGCTGTTTTTT. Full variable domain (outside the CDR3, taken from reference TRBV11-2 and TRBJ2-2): EAGVAQSPRYKIIEKRQSVAFWCNPISGHATLYWYQQILGQGPKLLIQFQNNGVVDDSQLPKDRFSAERLKGVDSTLKIQPAKLEDSAVYLCASRVRSGDTGELFFGEGSRLTVL.

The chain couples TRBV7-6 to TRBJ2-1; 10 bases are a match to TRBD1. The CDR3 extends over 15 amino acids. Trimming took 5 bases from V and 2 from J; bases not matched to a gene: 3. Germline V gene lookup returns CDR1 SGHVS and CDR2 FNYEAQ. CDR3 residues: CASSQTGGPYNEQFF. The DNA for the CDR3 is TGTGCCAGCAGCCAGACAGGGGGCCCCTACAATGAGCAGTTCTTC. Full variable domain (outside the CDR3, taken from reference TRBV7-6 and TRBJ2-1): GAGVSQSPRYKVTKRGQDVALRCDPISGHVSLYWYRQALGQGPEFLTYFNYEAQQDKSGLPNDRFSAERPEGSISTLTIQRTEQRDSAMYRCASSQTGGPYNEQFFGPGTRLTVL.

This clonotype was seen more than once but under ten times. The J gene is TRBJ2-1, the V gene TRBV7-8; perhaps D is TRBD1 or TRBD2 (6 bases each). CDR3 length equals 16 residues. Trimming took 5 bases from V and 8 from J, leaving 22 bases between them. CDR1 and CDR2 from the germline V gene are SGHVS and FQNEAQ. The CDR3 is CASSVRDRRGLHEQFF. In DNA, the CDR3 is TGTGCCAGCAGCGTTCGAGACCGGAGGGGGTTGCATGAGCAGTTCTTC.